The sequence of this T cell receptor (beta chain) was determined in a study of graft-versus-host responses after intestinal transplantation. Only one count was recorded for this clone. Its antigen is unidentified. Profiling relied on immunoSEQ multiplex PCR, and the TCRdb table lists in-frame clones only, not all of them. The data show about 26,000 clones, with around 80% seen just once and about 0.7% held by the top ten. This CDR3 has 15 residues. V was shortened by 3 bases and J by 6 bases, with 20 bases between the two germline ends. CDR1 is SQVTM and CDR2 is ANQGSEA in the germline V gene. Sequences were derived from unstimulated CD4+ T cells sorted from spleen or lymph node cells, sampled before intestinal transplant. The chain joins TRBV29-1 to TRBJ1-2; D remains ambiguous. The sequence was obtained from a human donor who received an intestinal transplant. CDR3 sequence reads: CSVDQKGKTGNGYTF. The CDR3 DNA reads TGCAGCGTTGATCAGAAAGGGAAAACGGGCAATGGCTACACCTTC.